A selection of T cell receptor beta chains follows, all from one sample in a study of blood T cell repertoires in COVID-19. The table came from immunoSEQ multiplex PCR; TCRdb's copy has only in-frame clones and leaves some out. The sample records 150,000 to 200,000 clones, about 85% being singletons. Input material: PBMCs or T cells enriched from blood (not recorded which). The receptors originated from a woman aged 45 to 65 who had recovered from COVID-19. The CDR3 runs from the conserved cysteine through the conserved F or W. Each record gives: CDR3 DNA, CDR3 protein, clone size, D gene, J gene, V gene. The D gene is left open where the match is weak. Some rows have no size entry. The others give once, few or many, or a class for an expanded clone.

CDR3 DNA: TGTGCTAGCAGCCCTCAGACTAGCGGGGGAGCGGATACGCAGTATTTT; CDR3 protein: CASSPQTSGGADTQYF; clone size: -; D gene: TRBD2; J gene: TRBJ2-3; V gene: TRBV7-7
CDR3 DNA: TGCAGCGTTGAAGAGTTTAGCTCCTACAATGAGCAGTTCTTC; CDR3 protein: CSVEEFSSYNEQFF; clone size: -; D gene: -; J gene: TRBJ2-1; V gene: TRBV29-1
CDR3 DNA: TGTGCCAGCAGCACCCCCCCTGCAGGGGGCGCAGTGGGGGAGCAGTACTTC; CDR3 protein: CASSTPPAGGAVGEQYF; clone size: -; D gene: TRBD1; J gene: TRBJ2-7; V gene: TRBV5-4
CDR3 DNA: TGTGCCAGCAGACCGGGACTAGCTGAACCCGCCTGGGGTAATCAGCAGTTCTTC; CDR3 protein: CASRPGLAEPAWGNQQFF; clone size: -; D gene: TRBD2; J gene: TRBJ2-1; V gene: TRBV27
CDR3 DNA: TGTGCCAGCAGTGAACAGGGGCCCACAGATACGCAGTATTTT; CDR3 protein: CASSEQGPTDTQYF; clone size: -; D gene: -; J gene: TRBJ2-3; V gene: TRBV6-1
CDR3 DNA: TGTGCCAGCAGCTGGCACACAGATTTGAGAAGCTCCTACGAGCAGTACTTC; CDR3 protein: CASSWHTDLRSSYEQYF; clone size: -; D gene: -; J gene: TRBJ2-7; V gene: TRBV11-3
CDR3 DNA: TGCGCCAGCAGCCCCGGTCTGACAACCAGTCAGCCCCAGCATTTT; CDR3 protein: CASSPGLTTSQPQHF; clone size: -; D gene: -; J gene: TRBJ1-5; V gene: TRBV5-1
CDR3 DNA: TGCGCCAGCAGCCAAAGCGGGAGTCACTACAATGAGCAGTTCTTC; CDR3 protein: CASSQSGSHYNEQFF; clone size: -; D gene: TRBD2; J gene: TRBJ2-1; V gene: TRBV4-3
CDR3 DNA: TGTGCCAGCGAGGGGAGGACAGGGGCCCACGAGCAGTACTTC; CDR3 protein: CASEGRTGAHEQYF; clone size: -; D gene: TRBD1; J gene: TRBJ2-7; V gene: TRBV2
CDR3 DNA: TGTGCCAGCATCCACAGGGGGCGGTCTGGGGCCAACGTCCTGACTTTC; CDR3 protein: CASIHRGRSGANVLTF; clone size: -; D gene: TRBD1; J gene: TRBJ2-6; V gene: TRBV5-4
CDR3 DNA: TGTGCCAGCAGCGACAGGGAGTCATTACCCCTCCACTTT; CDR3 protein: CASSDRESLPLHF; clone size: -; D gene: TRBD1; J gene: TRBJ1-6; V gene: TRBV27
CDR3 DNA: TGTGCCAGCAGCACTGAGACATTCACCGGGGAGCTGTTTTTT; CDR3 protein: CASSTETFTGELFF; clone size: -; D gene: -; J gene: TRBJ2-2; V gene: TRBV6-5
CDR3 DNA: TGTGCCAGTAGTCTCAACCCAGGGGGCATTGGGGAAAAACTGTTTTTT; CDR3 protein: CASSLNPGGIGEKLFF; clone size: -; D gene: TRBD1; J gene: TRBJ1-4; V gene: TRBV19
CDR3 DNA: TGTGCCAGCTCGTCGGACAAAAACACTGAAGCTTTCTTT; CDR3 protein: CASSSDKNTEAFF; clone size: once; D gene: -; J gene: TRBJ1-1; V gene: TRBV18
CDR3 DNA: TGCGCCAGCAGCTTGGGACTAGCGCAGACCTACGAGCAGTACTTC; CDR3 protein: CASSLGLAQTYEQYF; clone size: -; D gene: TRBD2; J gene: TRBJ2-7; V gene: TRBV5-1
CDR3 DNA: TGTGCCAGCAGCACAACCGCCGGGGGCTACACCTTC; CDR3 protein: CASSTTAGGYTF; clone size: -; D gene: -; J gene: TRBJ1-2; V gene: TRBV6-2/TRBV6-3
CDR3 DNA: TGTGCCAGCCGGACGGGAGACTATGGCTACACCTTC; CDR3 protein: CASRTGDYGYTF; clone size: once; D gene: -; J gene: TRBJ1-2; V gene: TRBV28
CDR3 DNA: TGCGCCAGCAGCCAAGGTACAGGCTGGGGCTCCGGAAACACCATATATTTT; CDR3 protein: CASSQGTGWGSGNTIYF; clone size: -; D gene: -; J gene: TRBJ1-3; V gene: TRBV4-3
CDR3 DNA: TGTGCCAGCAGTTTCCGCGGACTCTATAATTCACCCCTCCACTTT; CDR3 protein: CASSFRGLYNSPLHF; clone size: -; D gene: -; J gene: TRBJ1-6; V gene: TRBV28
CDR3 DNA: TGCGCCAGCAAAACAGGGCAAAGCTCCTACGAGCAGTACTTC; CDR3 protein: CASKTGQSSYEQYF; clone size: -; D gene: -; J gene: TRBJ2-7; V gene: TRBV5-1
CDR3 DNA: TGTGCCAGCAGCGCGGACAGGGGGTTTGTCACAGATACGCAGTATTTT; CDR3 protein: CASSADRGFVTDTQYF; clone size: -; D gene: TRBD1; J gene: TRBJ2-3; V gene: TRBV9
CDR3 DNA: TGTGCCAGCGGGGGGGGAACCCCGGAGGAGACCCAGTACTTC; CDR3 protein: CASGGGTPEETQYF; clone size: -; D gene: TRBD2; J gene: TRBJ2-5; V gene: TRBV7-9
CDR3 DNA: TGTGCCAGCAGTGAATGGGGAGGTATCTCTGGAAACACCATATATTTT; CDR3 protein: CASSEWGGISGNTIYF; clone size: -; D gene: -; J gene: TRBJ1-3; V gene: TRBV2
CDR3 DNA: TGTGCCAGCAGCTTAGGCCCACTAGCGGGGGAGACCCAGTACTTC; CDR3 protein: CASSLGPLAGETQYF; clone size: -; D gene: TRBD2; J gene: TRBJ2-5; V gene: TRBV7-3
CDR3 DNA: TGTGCCAGCAGTTCCGCCGGGACAGGGGGTAACACCTATAATTCACCCCTCCACTTT; CDR3 protein: CASSSAGTGGNTYNSPLHF; clone size: -; D gene: TRBD1; J gene: TRBJ1-6; V gene: TRBV28
CDR3 DNA: TGTGCCAGCAGCTCTCGTACAGGGAATTCACCCCTCCACTTT; CDR3 protein: CASSSRTGNSPLHF; clone size: -; D gene: -; J gene: TRBJ1-6; V gene: TRBV11-3
CDR3 DNA: TGTGCCAGCAGCTTGGGGGCCCTCGAGACCCAGTACTTC; CDR3 protein: CASSLGALETQYF; clone size: -; D gene: -; J gene: TRBJ2-5; V gene: TRBV7-2
CDR3 DNA: TGTGCCAGCAGCCCAGGGGTGCGGACTGAAGCTTTCTTT; CDR3 protein: CASSPGVRTEAFF; clone size: once; D gene: -; J gene: TRBJ1-1; V gene: TRBV12-3/TRBV12-4